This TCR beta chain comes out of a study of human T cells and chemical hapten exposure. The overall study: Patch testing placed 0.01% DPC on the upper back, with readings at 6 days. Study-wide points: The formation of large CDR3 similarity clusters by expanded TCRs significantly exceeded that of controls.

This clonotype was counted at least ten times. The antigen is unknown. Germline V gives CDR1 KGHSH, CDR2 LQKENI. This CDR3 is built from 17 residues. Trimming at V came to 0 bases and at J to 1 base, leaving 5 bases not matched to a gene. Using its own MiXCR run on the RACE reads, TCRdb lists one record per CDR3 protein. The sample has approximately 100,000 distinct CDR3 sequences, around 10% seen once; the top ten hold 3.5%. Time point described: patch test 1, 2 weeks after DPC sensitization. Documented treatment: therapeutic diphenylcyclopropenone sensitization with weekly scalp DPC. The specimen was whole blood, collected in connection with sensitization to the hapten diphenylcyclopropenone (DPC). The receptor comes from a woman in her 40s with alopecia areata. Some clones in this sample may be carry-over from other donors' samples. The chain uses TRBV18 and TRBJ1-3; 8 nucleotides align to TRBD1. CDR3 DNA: TGTGCCAGCTCACCACCCGGGACAGGCTCTTCTGGAAACACCATATATTTT. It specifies CASSPPGTGSSGNTIYF.